This entry concerns a single TCR beta chain. This entry is derived from a study of shared clonotypes between healthy human individuals. The protocol was immunoSEQ multiplex PCR, while the TCRdb copy is restricted to in-frame clones and leaves out a portion. This table holds roughly 2.5 million clones, about 92% found once. Germline assignment: CDR1 LNHDA and CDR2 SQIVND (reference sequence). The CDR3 is made up of 13 amino acids. Trimming took 3 bases from V and 4 from J, leaving 8 bases between them. V is TRBV19 and J is TRBJ2-3; D unresolved. Sequences were obtained from naive CD4+ T cells sorted from blood. Sample subset: CD45RA+ positively selected. This receptor was taken from a man aged 18 to 35 in good health. In DNA, the CDR3 is TGTGCCAGTAGTATCGGTAGAGCAGATACGCAGTATTTT. This codes for CASSIGRADTQYF.